This T cell receptor beta chain was sequenced in a study of blood T cell repertoires in COVID-19. Study in general: Samples taken during acute and convalescent COVID-19 were collected in the United States, Italy and Spain. Sources were T cells, B-cell-depleted T cells, or PBMCs; the material itself was cDNA or gDNA.

This clone appeared a single time. The CDR3 has 14 amino acids. CDR1 is LGHNA, CDR2 YNFKEQ, per germline. Trimming shortened V by 1 base and J by 3 bases, and 6 bases separated the two germline ends. Authors' processing steps: Amplification of reference gene primers was used by the study to estimate nucleated cell counts. Libraries were prepared by immunoSEQ multiplex PCR; TCRdb keeps only in-frame clonotypes and omits some of them. V, J and clone size reflect that table, while D and trimming were determined from the DNA. The sample contains 150,000 or so clones, almost 85% of which appear only once. This sequence originates from a human donor with acute or convalescent COVID-19. The donor label of this sample is uncertain. Sequencing was carried out using peripheral blood. The rearrangement uses TRBV4-2 and TRBJ1-4; possibly TRBD1 for D (5 bases). The CDR3, as DNA: TGTGCCAGCAGCCAAGGACAGTCTAATGAAAAACTGTTTTTT. This sequence encodes CASSQGQSNEKLFF.